The 27 T cell receptor beta chains given below trace back to one sample, sequenced in a study of long-term antiretroviral therapy in people with HIV. Researchers ran immunoSEQ v3.0 at survey level. The method was immunoSEQ multiplex PCR; TCRdb's version includes in-frame clones alone and lacks a portion of them. This table has about 7,100 clones, 73% appearing once. The input for sequencing was unsorted PBMCs, taken 0.2 years after starting antiretroviral therapy. The receptors originated from a man aged 40-55 years with HIV.

The J gene is TRBJ2-3, the V gene TRBV7-9; tentatively, D is TRBD2 (6 bases). This CDR3 region has 16 residues. The V gene lost 2 bases and the J gene lost 3 bases, with 15 bases spanning the gap. CDR1 and CDR2 from the germline V gene are SEHNR and FQNEAQ (reference sequence). The CDR3 spells CASSLRPGLITDTQYF. The CDR3 nucleotides read TGTGCCAGCAGCTTACGCCCGGGACTTATAACAGATACGCAGTATTTT.

This chain connects TRBV29-1 to TRBJ2-1; D remains ambiguous. The CDR3 is 11 amino acids. In germline, CDR1 is SQVTM, CDR2 ANQGSEA. Trimming stripped 8 bases from V and 9 bases from J, with 14 bases between. DNA for the CDR3: TGCAGCCCCGAGGCCTTGGGTGAGCAGTTCTTC. As protein: CSPEALGEQFF.

This chain joins TRBV5-4 and TRBJ1-2; D perhaps matches TRBD1 (6 bases). Trimming removed 0 bases from V and 4 bases from J, with 13 bases in between. Looked up from germline, CDR1 is SGHNT and CDR2 is YYREEE (reference sequence). The CDR3 spans 15 residues. CDR3 nucleotides: TGTGCCAGCAGCTTGGCCCAGGGGCGCGTCTATGGCTACACCTTC. Translated: CASSLAQGRVYGYTF.

The chain uses TRBV9 and TRBJ1-2, with a tentative D call TRBD1 (6 bases). Trimming removed 0 bases from V and 3 bases from J, with 6 bases in between. Germline CDR1 is SGDLS and CDR2 is YYNGEE. The CDR3 is made up of 13 amino acids. Written as DNA, the CDR3 is TGTGCCAGCAGCGTAGGGACAGACTATGGCTACACCTTC. Protein: CASSVGTDYGYTF.

The CDR3 is CASNWAGNARSFEQYF. CDR3 coding DNA: TGTGCCTCAAATTGGGCGGGGAACGCGAGAAGTTTCGAGCAGTACTTC. V and J are TRBV2 and TRBJ2-7; a possible D gene is TRBD2 (6 bases). There are 16 residues in the CDR3. Trimming removed 11 bases from V and 6 bases from J, with 29 bases in between. Germline V lookup: CDR1 SNHLY, CDR2 FYNNEI.

The rearrangement links TRBV30 to TRBJ1-1; weak D call: TRBD1 (6 bases). Trimming stripped 4 bases from V and 0 bases from J, with 12 bases between. The CDR3 extends over 14 amino acids. Germline loops: CDR1 GTSNPN, CDR2 SVGIG (reference sequence). The DNA of the CDR3 is TGTGCCTGGAATGGGGGCCAAGTGAACACTGAAGCTTTCTTT. Translated: CAWNGGQVNTEAFF.

This clone was found once. The rearrangement links TRBV19 to TRBJ2-7; TRBD2 agrees at 10 bases. The germline CDR1 and CDR2 sequences are LNHDA and SQIVND (reference sequence). The CDR3 totals 15 residues. The junction had 7 bases not matched to a gene; V was cut back by 5 bases and J by 3 bases. This CDR3 is CASSETSGAYYEQYF. The CDR3 DNA is TGTGCCAGTAGTGAAACTAGCGGGGCTTACTACGAGCAGTACTTC.

This clone was detected a few times. The rearrangement joins TRBV6-1 to TRBJ2-4, with D possibly matching TRBD1 (6 bases). Trimming removed 8 bases at V and 4 bases at J, with 12 bases between. The CDR3 is made up of 13 amino acids. The germline V gene encodes CDR1 MNHNS and CDR2 SASEGT. Here the CDR3 DNA reads TGTGCCAGCGGGACAACTACAAAAAACATTCAGTACTTC. Amino acids: CASGTTTKNIQYF.

The V gene is TRBV10-2, the J gene TRBJ2-7; D gene uncertain. V was cut by 4 bases and J by 1 base, with 2 bases left in between. The CDR3 length is 11 residues. From germline, CDR1 is WSHSY and CDR2 SAAADI. Written as DNA, the CDR3 is TGCGCCAGCAGTGCTTCCTACGAGCAGTACTTC. It yields the protein CASSASYEQYF.

The J gene is TRBJ2-7, the V gene TRBV7-9; weak D call: TRBD1 (5 bases). With 4 bases removed from V and 4 bases from J, the gap between germline ends came to 14 bases. The length of the CDR3 is 14 residues. CDR1 is SEHNR, CDR2 FQNEAQ, per germline (reference sequence). The CDR3 nucleotides are TGTGCCAGCAGCTCACCTGACAGACCTTACGAGCAGTACTTC. Its protein product is CASSSPDRPYEQYF.

This sequence joins TRBV5-6 and TRBJ1-1, with D possibly TRBD1 on 6 matching bases. CDR1 and CDR2 from the germline V gene are SGHDT and YYEEEE. The ends were cut back, 5 bases at V and 6 bases at J, with 17 bases in the middle. The length of the CDR3 is 14 residues. The CDR3 region has the DNA TGTGCCAGCAGTTCAATTGGACAGTTCTCTGAAGCTTTCTTT. It translates to CASSSIGQFSEAFF. The whole variable domain, filled in from reference TRBV5-6 and TRBJ1-1, reads DAGVTQSPTHLIKTRGQQVTLRCSPKSGHDTVSWYQQALGQGPQFIFQYYEEEERQRGNFPDRFSGHQFPNYSSELNVNALLLGDSALYLCASSSIGQFSEAFFGQGTRLTVV.

The rearrangement links TRBV4-1 to TRBJ2-7; a weak D match, TRBD2 (5 bases). Trimming stripped 2 bases from V and 4 bases from J, with 15 bases between. The CDR3 spans 15 residues. Germline values: CDR1 MGHRA, CDR2 YSYEKL. CDR3 residues: CASSQPSAEGYEQYF. In DNA form, the CDR3 reads TGCGCCAGCAGCCAACCTTCCGCAGAGGGATACGAGCAGTACTTC.

The CDR3 sequence: CASSGGRGDYGYTF. In nucleotides, the CDR3 is TGTGCCAGCAGTGGGGGAAGGGGGGACTATGGCTACACCTTC. V usage is TRBV25-1 and J usage is TRBJ1-2, with D perhaps TRBD1 (6 bases). Germline loops: CDR1 MGHDK, CDR2 SYGVNS. CDR3 length: 14 residues. The ends were cut back, 4 bases at V and 3 bases at J, with 12 bases in the middle.

The genes are TRBV7-9 and TRBJ1-3; perhaps TRBD1 as D (5 bases). The ends were cut back, 8 bases at V and 0 bases at J, with 14 bases in the middle. Germline V gene data show CDR1 as SEHNR and CDR2 as FQNEAQ (reference sequence). The CDR3 contains 15 residues. The CDR3 nucleotides are TGTGCCAGCCTCGACGCAGGGAACTCTGGAAACACCATATATTTT. Translating it yields CASLDAGNSGNTIYF.

The rearrangement links TRBV19 to TRBJ2-7; D not certain. This CDR3 has 14 residues. The V and J ends lost 0 bases and 5 bases respectively, with 11 bases between them. CDR1 and CDR2 from the germline V gene are LNHDA and SQIVND (reference sequence). The CDR3 loop is CASSIDISNDEQYF. CDR3 nucleotides: TGTGCCAGTAGTATAGATATAAGCAACGACGAGCAGTACTTC.

In this sample, this clone turned up once. V usage is TRBV7-8 and J usage is TRBJ2-3; TRBD2 matches at 12 bases. Unmatched junction bases numbered 5, after V lost 5 bases and J lost 2 bases. CDR1 and CDR2 from the germline V gene are SGHVS and FQNEAQ. The length of the CDR3 is 16 residues. CDR3 DNA: TGTGCCAGCAGCCCACTAGCGGGGGGTTCCACAGATACGCAGTATTTT. Encoded protein: CASSPLAGGSTDTQYF.

The chain has TRBV6-1 and TRBJ2-7, with D perhaps TRBD1 or TRBD2 (5 bases each). The CDR3 contains 14 residues. The V end lost 6 bases, the J end lost 0 bases, and 12 bases lay between the germline ends. Germline CDR1 MNHNS, CDR2 SASEGT. The CDR3 region has the DNA TGTGCCAGCAGGGGGACGGACGTCTCCTACGAGCAGTACTTC. Amino acid sequence: CASRGTDVSYEQYF.

The rearrangement links TRBV7-2 to TRBJ1-4; possible D gene TRBD1, 6 bases. V was shortened by 5 bases and J by 1 base, with 14 bases between the two germline ends. The CDR3 loop spans 16 amino acids. Germline CDR1 and CDR2: SGHTA and FQGNSA. Written as DNA, the CDR3 is TGTGCCAGCAGCGCAACAGGGTTTGAAACTAATGAAAAACTGTTTTTT. This translates into CASSATGFETNEKLFF.

The chain recombines TRBV5-6 with TRBJ2-7; 9 positions match TRBD1. The germline V gene has CDR1 SGHDT and CDR2 YYEEEE. This CDR3 comprises 16 residues. The V and J ends lost 4 bases and 0 bases, in that order; junction bases with no gene match: 8. CDR3 sequence: CASSRTDRGISYEQYF. CDR3 coding DNA: TGTGCCAGCAGCCGTACGGACAGGGGAATCTCCTACGAGCAGTACTTC.

The chain carries TRBV6-1 and TRBJ1-1, with TRBD1 identical over 9 bases. The CDR3 has 15 amino acids. V trimming: 8 bases; J trimming: 5 bases; junction bases outside the gene matches: 12. CDR1 and CDR2 (germline): MNHNS, SASEGT. DNA of the CDR3: TGTGCCAGCTCCGGACAGGGGACGATGAGGACTGAAGCTTTCTTT. It translates to CASSGQGTMRTEAFF.

The V and J genes are TRBV7-6 and TRBJ1-2, with 7 positions matching TRBD1. The CDR3 has 14 residues. Germline V CDR1 and CDR2: SGHVS, FNYEAQ. V was clipped by 5 bases and J by 4 bases; unmatched bases: 7. This CDR3 is CASSPGTALYGYTF. DNA for the CDR3: TGTGCCAGCAGCCCCGGGACAGCCCTCTATGGCTACACCTTC.

The chain links TRBV5-8 to TRBJ2-7, with 9 positions matching TRBD1. CDR1 is SGHTS, CDR2 YDEGEE, per germline. This CDR3 has 14 residues. The V segment lost 4 bases and the J segment 5 bases; nucleotides outside the gene matches: 7. The CDR3 sequence: CASSPGQGWDEQYF. The CDR3 region has the DNA TGTGCCAGCAGCCCGGGACAGGGTTGGGACGAGCAGTACTTC.

The chain joins TRBV5-6 to TRBJ1-2; D is perhaps TRBD1 (5 bases). CDR1 is SGHDT and CDR2 is YYEEEE in the germline V gene. The CDR3 runs 12 residues. Trimming removed 4 bases at V and 5 bases at J, with 9 bases between. For the CDR3, the DNA is TGTGCCAGCAGCACGGGGGGGTATGGCTACACCTTC. This translates into CASSTGGYGYTF. Full variable domain (rest looked up from reference TRBV5-6 and TRBJ1-2): DAGVTQSPTHLIKTRGQQVTLRCSPKSGHDTVSWYQQALGQGPQFIFQYYEEEERQRGNFPDRFSGHQFPNYSSELNVNALLLGDSALYLCASSTGGYGYTFGSGTRLTVV.

There are a few counts of this clone. The V call is TRBV7-8, the J call TRBJ2-7, with D unresolved. The CDR3 is made up of 15 amino acids. Per germline, CDR1 SGHVS and CDR2 FQNEAQ. Trimming pared 0 bases from V and 1 base from J, leaving 10 bases between. This CDR3 reads CASSLAETNSYEQYF. Written as DNA, the CDR3 is TGTGCCAGCAGCTTAGCGGAAACGAATTCCTACGAGCAGTACTTC.

The chain has TRBV7-9 and TRBJ2-3, with D hard to call. In germline, CDR1 is SEHNR, CDR2 FQNEAQ (reference sequence). V dropped 0 bases and J dropped 1 base, with 8 bases sitting between them. The CDR3 extends over 15 amino acids. CDR3 DNA: TGTGCCAGCAGCTTAGCGAACGTTCGCACAGATACGCAGTATTTT. It specifies CASSLANVRTDTQYF.

The chain has TRBV6-1 and TRBJ1-2; D is possibly TRBD1 (6 bases). The CDR3 has 13 residues. V dropped 5 bases and J dropped 4 bases, with 11 bases sitting between them. Looked up from germline, CDR1 is MNHNS and CDR2 is SASEGT. CDR3 protein: CASSRQEIYGYTF. As DNA, the CDR3 is TGTGCCAGCAGTCGACAGGAGATCTATGGCTACACCTTC.

This clone was counted once. V gene TRBV5-1 combines with J gene TRBJ1-1; 7 nucleotides align to TRBD1. The CDR3 totals 16 residues. The germline CDR1 and CDR2 sequences are SGHRS and YFSETQ. The V and J ends lost 1 base and 6 bases, in that order; junction bases with no gene match: 12. The CDR3 nucleotides are TGCGCCAGCAGCTTGAAACCCCGACAGGGACATTCTGAAGCTTTCTTT. Translating gives CASSLKPRQGHSEAFF.